Each of the 13 T cell receptor beta chains below was sequenced from the same sample in a study of T cells in Graves' hyperthyroidism and ophthalmopathy. Authors of the study amplified TCR beta CDR3 regions from RNA transcripts. During a first-round RT-PCR of the TCR CDR3, the HTBI primer set was used. TCRdb called the multiplex PCR reads again in MiXCR, with one record for every CDR3 protein. The data contain some 490,000 distinct CDR3 sequences, about 16% of them singletons. Material for sequencing was blood. These receptors originate from a woman in her twenties or thirties with Graves' ophthalmopathy.

V and J are TRBV7-8 and TRBJ1-2, with TRBD1 matching over 8 bases. Germline V gene lookup returns CDR1 SGHVS and CDR2 FQNEAQ. With 3 bases clipped from V and 8 bases from J, the junction kept 5 bases outside the gene matches. This CDR3 contains 13 residues. In DNA, the CDR3 is TGTGCCAGCAGCTTCGGACAGGGAGAAGGCTACACCTTC. Amino acids: CASSFGQGEGYTF.

In regard to this clonotype: As the CDR3 is not closed by the conserved phenylalanine or tryptophan, this likely results from a read error. V usage is TRBV28 and J usage is TRBJ1-1, with 9 bases lining up with TRBD1. The CDR3 extends over 16 amino acids. V dropped 5 bases and J dropped 4; count of bases not matched to a gene: 11. CDR1 MDHEN and CDR2 SYDVKM come from the germline V gene. CDR3 sequence reads: CASSPLLGQGGTEAFL. The CDR3 region has the DNA TGTGCCAGCAGTCCCTTGCTGGGACAGGGTGGCACTGAAGCTTTCCTT.

The chain couples TRBV12-5 to TRBJ2-2; TRBD2 matches at 7 bases. V trimming: 8 bases; J trimming: 1 base; junction bases outside the gene matches: 1. CDR1 and CDR2 from the germline V gene are LGHNT and FRNRAP. This CDR3 has 13 amino acids. The CDR3 is CASSGVNTGELFF. CDR3 DNA sequence: TGTGCTAGTAGCGGGGTGAACACCGGGGAGCTGTTTTTT.

This clonotype was recorded only once. This sequence joins TRBV9 and TRBJ2-7; the match to TRBD2 covers 8 bases. Per the germline V gene, CDR1 is SGDLS and CDR2 is YYNGEE. The CDR3 is made up of 15 amino acids. V trimming: 0 bases; J trimming: 5 bases; junction bases outside the gene matches: 7. CDR3 nucleotide sequence: TGTGCCAGCAGCGTAGAGGGACTAGACATCGACGAGCAGTACTTC. Translation: CASSVEGLDIDEQYF. Combining the CDR3 with reference TRBV9 and TRBJ2-7 gives the whole variable domain DSGVTQTPKHLITATGQRVTLRCSPRSGDLSVYWYQQSLDQGLQFLIQYYNGEERAKGNILERFSAQQFPDLHSELNLSSLELGDSALYFCASSVEGLDIDEQYFGPGTRLTVT.

This clonotype has a handful of counts. The chain joins TRBV7-3 to TRBJ2-1, with 7 nucleotides matching TRBD2. The V gene's germline CDR1 is SGHTA and CDR2 FQGTGA. The CDR3 runs to 13 residues. With 2 bases clipped from V and 6 bases from J, the junction kept 1 base outside the gene matches. The CDR3 nucleotides are TGTGCCAGCAGCTTACTAGCGGTCAATGAGCAGTTCTTC. Amino acids: CASSLLAVNEQFF.

In its sample, this clonotype was seen many times. The J gene is TRBJ1-4, the V gene TRBV30; perhaps TRBD1 as D (6 bases). Per germline, CDR1 GTSNPN and CDR2 SVGIG (reference sequence). The CDR3 runs 13 residues. V gave up 6 bases and J gave up 5 bases, with 13 bases separating them. CDR3 coding DNA: TGTGCCTGCTCACAGGGCGCAAATGAAAAACTGTTTTTT. Protein product: CACSQGANEKLFF. Looking up the rest from reference TRBV30 and TRBJ1-4 gives the full variable domain: SQTIHQWPATLVQPVGSPLSLECTVEGTSNPNLYWYRQAAGRGLQLLFYSVGIGQISSEVPQNLSASRPQDRQFILSSKKLLLSDSGFYLCACSQGANEKLFFGSGTQLSVL.

Many counts were recorded for this clonotype. V is TRBV7-9 and J is TRBJ2-3; TRBD1 might be the D (5 bases). V was pared by 1 base and J by 2 bases, with 22 bases between. CDR3 length: 19 residues. Germline V gene data show CDR1 as SEHNR and CDR2 as FQNEAQ (reference sequence). The CDR3 here is CASSLDPPRSPDNTDTQYF. The DNA of the CDR3 is TGTGCCAGCAGCTTAGACCCGCCGCGTAGCCCGGACAACACAGATACGCAGTATTTT.

The rearrangement uses TRBV4-1 and TRBJ1-1; possible D gene TRBD1, 5 bases. The V end lost 1 base, the J end lost 1 base, and 13 bases lay between the germline ends. The CDR3 sequence is 16 residues long. Germline V gene lookup returns CDR1 MGHRA and CDR2 YSYEKL. DNA for the CDR3: TGCGCCAGCAGCCAAGTGGGGGGTTCGCGGAACACTGAAGCTTTCTTT. It codes for CASSQVGGSRNTEAFF.

This clonotype was seen at least ten times. This chain uses TRBV9 with TRBJ2-7; 10 bases align to TRBD1. Germline V gene data show CDR1 as SGDLS and CDR2 as YYNGEE. The CDR3 has 14 amino acids. V lost 0 bases, J lost 3 bases, and 0 bases stayed unmatched. CDR3 in DNA: TGTGCCAGCAGCGTAGGGGACAGGGGCTACGAGCAGTACTTC. Translation: CASSVGDRGYEQYF.

Ten or more counts support this clonotype. The gene calls are TRBV28 and TRBJ2-3; possible D gene TRBD1, 6 bases. Germline lookup yields CDR1 MDHEN and CDR2 SYDVKM. Trimming shortened V by 3 bases and J by 2 bases, and 12 bases separated the two germline ends. CDR3 length: 15 residues. The CDR3 region is CASSFLTGLTDTQYF. The CDR3 DNA is TGTGCCAGCAGTTTTCTGACAGGCCTCACAGATACGCAGTATTTT.

In its sample, this clonotype was seen many times. The chain is built from TRBV7-2 and TRBJ2-3; the D call may be TRBD1 or TRBD2 (5 bases each). Germline CDR1 and CDR2: SGHTA and FQGNSA. The CDR3 is 14 residues long. V was cut by 3 bases and J by 2 bases, with 9 bases left in between. The CDR3 nucleotides read TGTGCCAGCAGCTTCCGGGACCCCACAGATACGCAGTATTTT. Translation: CASSFRDPTDTQYF.

This clonotype was counted at least ten times. V is TRBV12-3 or TRBV12-4 and J is TRBJ2-1; a possible D gene is TRBD2 (6 bases). V lost 6 bases to trimming and J lost 3 bases, with 15 bases between them. The length of the CDR3 is 15 residues. This CDR3 is CASRQTSTDYNEQFF. The CDR3 bases are TGTGCCAGCAGGCAAACTAGCACCGACTACAATGAGCAGTTCTTC.

The table lists this clonotype with many counts. V is TRBV6-1 and J is TRBJ2-7, with D perhaps TRBD1 (6 bases). There are 15 residues in the CDR3. Per germline, CDR1 MNHNS and CDR2 SASEGT. Trimming took 5 bases from V and 0 from J, leaving 14 bases between them. The CDR3 DNA is TGTGCCAGCAGTTCCACCGGGACAAGCTCCTACGAGCAGTACTTC. Protein: CASSSTGTSSYEQYF.